Below, one T cell receptor (beta chain) is given with its context. What it recognizes is unknown. This entry is derived from a study of shared clonotypes between healthy human individuals. The study, taken as a whole, reports: Among the subsets, naive ones generally showed larger estimated richness than memory ones. Against clonotypes common to all four donors, non-shared ones had lower generation probabilities.

In germline, CDR1 is SGHRS, CDR2 YFSETQ. V lost 9 bases to trimming and J lost 9 bases, with 22 bases between them. This CDR3 is built from 14 residues. Sorted subsets were amplified in replicate PCRs using approximately 200 ng DNA, around 30,000 T cell genomes. The assay was immunoSEQ multiplex PCR, and TCRdb's table has in-frame clones only and misses some. The repertoire holds millions of clones, with approximately 92% as singletons. Caucasian adults living in Nashville, Tennessee, provided all samples. The material sequenced was naive CD4+ T cells sorted from blood. Documented subset: CD45RA+ positively selected. This sequence originates from a man aged 18 to 29 in good health. This sequence joins TRBV5-1 and TRBJ2-1; perhaps TRBD2 as D (7 bases). As DNA, the CDR3 is TGCGCCACCACCCCCCGGGGGGCAGGAAGTGAGCAGTTCTTC. It encodes CATTPRGAGSEQFF. The complete variable domain, with remaining parts taken from reference TRBV5-1 and TRBJ2-1, reads KAGVTQTPRYLIKTRGQQVTLSCSPISGHRSVSWYQQTPGQGLQFLFEYFSETQRNKGNFPGRFSGRQFSNSRSEMNVSTLELGDSALYLCATTPRGAGSEQFFGPGTRLTVL.